This paragraph covers one T cell receptor beta chain sequence. The sample is drawn from a study of blood T cell repertoires in COVID-19. Assay: immunoSEQ multiplex PCR; the TCRdb copy retains only in-frame clones and omits some. Altogether roughly 110,000 clones are present, more than 70% being singletons, with the ten largest covering 4% to 4.5%. There are 17 residues in the CDR3. Germline V lookup: CDR1 MGHRA, CDR2 YSYEKL. The V and J ends lost 0 bases and 3 bases, in that order; junction bases with no gene match: 7. This sequence joins TRBV4-1 and TRBJ2-5; 10 nucleotides agree with TRBD2. The sequence was collected from a man aged 65 to 85 with acute or convalescent COVID-19. The sequencing sample was made of peripheral blood. CDR3 sequence reads: CASSQEVELAGEETQYF. The CDR3 DNA sequence: TGCGCCAGCAGCCAAGAGGTGGAGCTAGCGGGGGAAGAGACCCAGTACTTC.